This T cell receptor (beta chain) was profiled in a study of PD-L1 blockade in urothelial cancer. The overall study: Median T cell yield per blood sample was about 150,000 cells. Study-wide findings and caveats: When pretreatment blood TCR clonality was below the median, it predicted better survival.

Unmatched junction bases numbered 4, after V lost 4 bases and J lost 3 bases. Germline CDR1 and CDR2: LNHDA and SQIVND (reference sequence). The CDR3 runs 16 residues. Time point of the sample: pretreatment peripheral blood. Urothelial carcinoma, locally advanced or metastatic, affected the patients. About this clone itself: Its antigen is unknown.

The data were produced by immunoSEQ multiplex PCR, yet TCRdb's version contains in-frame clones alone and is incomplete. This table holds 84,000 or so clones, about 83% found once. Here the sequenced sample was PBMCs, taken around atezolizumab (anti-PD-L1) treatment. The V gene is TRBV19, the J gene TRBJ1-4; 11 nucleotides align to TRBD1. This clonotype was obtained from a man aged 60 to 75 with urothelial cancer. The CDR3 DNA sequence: TGTGCCAGTAGTACCGGGACAGGGGGTGCTAATGAAAAACTGTTTTTT. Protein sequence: CASSTGTGGANEKLFF.